What follows are 8 T cell receptor beta chains derived from one specimen sequenced in a study of siplizumab effects on memory and regulatory T cells. Sequencing was performed with immunoSEQ multiplex PCR; in TCRdb, only in-frame clones are kept and a portion is missing. The sample yields 100,000 or so clones, roughly 94% seen once. Sequenced sample: non-Treg CD4+ T cells sorted from blood. These receptors came from a human donor in good health.

This chain connects TRBV6-1 to TRBJ1-5; no firm D call. CDR1 is MNHNS and CDR2 is SASEGT in the germline V gene. This CDR3 region has 13 residues. Trimming shortened V by 7 bases and J by 2 bases, and 9 bases separated the two germline ends. The CDR3 sequence is CASTLDGNQPQHF. The CDR3 bases are TGTGCCAGCACCCTGGACGGCAATCAGCCCCAGCATTTT.

In regard to this clone: Distinct nucleotide sequences in the sample also encode this CDR3. The chain employs TRBV2 and TRBJ1-1; a weak D match, TRBD1 (6 bases). Germline lookup yields CDR1 SNHLY and CDR2 FYNNEI. With 7 bases removed from V and 11 bases from J, the gap between germline ends came to 14 bases. The CDR3 sequence is 11 residues long. The CDR3 DNA sequence: TGTGCCAGCAACAGGGCACTCGAGGCTTTCTTT. Translated, it gives CASNRALEAFF.

The V and J genes are TRBV18 and TRBJ1-1; tentatively, D is TRBD1 (5 bases). This CDR3 has 15 amino acids. Trimming shortened V by 5 bases and J by 0 bases, and 13 bases separated the two germline ends. Germline V gene lookup returns CDR1 KGHSH and CDR2 LQKENI. CDR3 region: CASSSGGSMNTEAFF. The CDR3 bases are TGTGCCAGCTCATCCGGGGGATCCATGAACACTGAAGCTTTCTTT.

This chain connects TRBV7-9 to TRBJ1-3, with 7 positions matching TRBD1. Trimming removed 4 bases from V and 1 base from J; junction bases left unmatched: 4. From germline, CDR1 is SEHNR and CDR2 FQNEAQ (reference sequence). The CDR3 has 15 amino acids. The DNA of the CDR3 is TGTGCCAGCAGCTCCGACAGGGCGTCTGGAAACACCATATATTTT. Protein sequence: CASSSDRASGNTIYF. Full variable domain (rest looked up from reference TRBV7-9 and TRBJ1-3): DTGVSQNPRHKITKRGQNVTFRCDPISEHNRLYWYRQTLGQGPEFLTYFQNEAQLEKSRLLSDRFSAERPKGSFSTLEIQRTEQGDSAMYLCASSSDRASGNTIYFGEGSWLTVV.

J is TRBJ2-1 and V is TRBV27; 9 bases are shared with TRBD2. J gave up 6 bases and V 0 bases, and 9 bases lay outside the gene matches. CDR1 is MNHEY, CDR2 SMNVEV, per germline (reference sequence). The CDR3 spans 17 residues. The CDR3 spells CASSLSWREGGSNEQFF. In DNA form, the CDR3 reads TGTGCCAGCAGTTTATCGTGGCGGGAGGGGGGCTCCAATGAGCAGTTCTTC.

The V and J genes are TRBV11-2 and TRBJ2-3; D not certain. V lost 4 bases and J 3 bases, leaving 23 bases between the germline ends. There are 18 residues in the CDR3. Germline loops: CDR1 SGHAT, CDR2 FQNNGV. The CDR3 DNA sequence: TGTGCCAGCAGCTCGCCCGGGCCCTCAAGAAGGCGGACAGATACGCAGTATTTT. Protein sequence: CASSSPGPSRRRTDTQYF.

DNA for the CDR3: TGTGCCACAGGGGGACAGGGCCAAAGCACAGATACGCAGTATTTT. Translating it yields CATGGQGQSTDTQYF. This chain joins TRBV15 and TRBJ2-3; 9 bases map to TRBD1. This CDR3 comprises 15 residues. Germline loops: CDR1 LNHNV, CDR2 YYDKDF (reference sequence). V trimming: 9 bases; J trimming: 0 bases; junction bases outside the gene matches: 7.

This chain uses TRBV28 with TRBJ1-2; D perhaps matches TRBD1 (5 bases). CDR3 length: 15 amino acids. Germline V gene data show CDR1 as MDHEN and CDR2 as SYDVKM. The ends were cut back, 6 bases at V and 3 bases at J, with 17 bases in the middle. The CDR3 DNA reads TGTGCCAGCAGATCCGGACAATGGAGCGACTATGGCTACACCTTC. Protein: CASRSGQWSDYGYTF.